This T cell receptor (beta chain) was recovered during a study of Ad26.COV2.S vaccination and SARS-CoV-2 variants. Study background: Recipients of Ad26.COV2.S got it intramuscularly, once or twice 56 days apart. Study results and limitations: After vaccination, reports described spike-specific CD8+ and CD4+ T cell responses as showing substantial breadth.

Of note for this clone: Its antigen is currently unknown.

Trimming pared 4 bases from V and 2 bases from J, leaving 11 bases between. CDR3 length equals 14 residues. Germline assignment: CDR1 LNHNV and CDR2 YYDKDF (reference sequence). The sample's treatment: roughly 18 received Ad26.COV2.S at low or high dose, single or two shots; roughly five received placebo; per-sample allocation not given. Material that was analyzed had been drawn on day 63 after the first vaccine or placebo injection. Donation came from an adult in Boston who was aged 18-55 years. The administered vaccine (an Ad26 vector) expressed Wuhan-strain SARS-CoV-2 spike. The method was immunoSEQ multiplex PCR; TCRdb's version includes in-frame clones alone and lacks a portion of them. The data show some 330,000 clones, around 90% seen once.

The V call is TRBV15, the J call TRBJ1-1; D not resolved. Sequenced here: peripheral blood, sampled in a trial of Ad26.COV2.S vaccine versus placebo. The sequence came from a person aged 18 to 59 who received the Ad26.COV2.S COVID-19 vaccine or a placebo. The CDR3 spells CATSTSSLNTEAFF. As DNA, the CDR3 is TGTGCCACCAGCACGAGCTCCCTTAACACTGAAGCTTTCTTT. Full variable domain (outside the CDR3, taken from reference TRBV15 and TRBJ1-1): DAMVIQNPRYQVTQFGKPVTLSCSQTLNHNVMYWYQQKSSQAPKLLFHYYDKDFNNEADTPDNFQSRRPNTSFCFLDIRSPGLGDTAMYLCATSTSSLNTEAFFGQGTRLTVV.